This passage covers 9 T cell receptor beta chains from one sample sequenced in a study of tumor and adjacent non-tumor tissue in lung cancer. Three rounds of nested PCR, following a modified ARM-PCR protocol, produced the TCRbeta library. Each CDR3 protein is one row after TCRdb ran MiXCR on the multiplex PCR reads. The data hold 40,000 to 55,000 distinct CDR3 sequences, with 74% observed a single time. No cell sorting was done before RNA was extracted from the tissue. Distant lung tissue was collected more than 3 cm away from the tumor edge. Sequencing was performed on distant non-tumor lung tissue. The receptors stem from a woman aged 60-70 years with non-small cell lung cancer.

Remarks on this clonotype: A much larger clone sits a single nucleotide away, making a read error possible. The chain joins TRBV20-1 to TRBJ2-3, with TRBD2 matching over 7 bases. This CDR3 region has 14 residues. The germline V gene has CDR1 DFQATT and CDR2 SNEGSKA (reference sequence). The CDR3 loop reads CSTREGGPRNTQYF. For the CDR3, the DNA is TGCAGTACTAGGGAGGGCGGGCCCCGGAATACGCAGTATTTT.

In regard to this clonotype: A read error may account for a junction end that differs from germline. This chain uses TRBV6-2 or TRBV6-3 with TRBJ2-5; D gene uncertain. There are 14 residues in the CDR3. Germline assignment: CDR1 MNHEY and CDR2 SVGEGT. The CDR3 region is CDSSPPSGLETRYF. Here the CDR3 DNA reads TGTGACAGCAGCCCGCCGTCGGGTTTGGAGACCCGGTACTTC.

Points on this clonotype: The junction departs from germline at one end; a sequencing error may be responsible. V usage is TRBV11-2 and J usage is TRBJ1-5; D is ambiguous. The CDR3 is 13 amino acids. Germline values: CDR1 SGHAT, CDR2 FQNNGV. The CDR3 is CASSLESNQSQHF. The CDR3 DNA reads TGTGCCAGTAGCTTAGAAAGCAACCAGTCCCAGCATTTT.

Note on this clonotype: The CDR3 end shows no conserved phenylalanine or tryptophan, and so a read error is likely. The chain joins TRBV29-1 to TRBJ2-5; 9 bases line up with TRBD1. The V gene's germline CDR1 is SQVTM and CDR2 ANQGSEA. This CDR3 has 12 residues. CDR3 in amino acids: CTVGTGKKTQYL. The CDR3 bases are TGCACCGTTGGGACAGGGAAAAAGACCCAGTACCTC.

This clonotype showed up just a few times. The chain uses TRBV20-1 and TRBJ2-1, with D possibly being TRBD2 (7 bases). Between the trimmed V and J ends, which lost 0 bases and 7 bases, there was a span of 19 bases. CDR1 and CDR2 (germline): DFQATT, SNEGSKA (reference sequence). The CDR3 has 16 residues. This CDR3 reads CSARDRGGGLRNEQFF. As DNA, the CDR3 is TGCAGTGCTAGAGATCGTGGCGGGGGCTTACGGAATGAGCAGTTCTTC.

Note on this clonotype: With a much larger clone just one base away, this may be a read error. V usage is TRBV6-2 or TRBV6-3 and J usage is TRBJ2-1; D unclear. With 6 bases removed from V and 1 base from J, the gap between germline ends came to 13 bases. This CDR3 comprises 15 residues. Per germline, CDR1 MNHEY and CDR2 SVGEGT. CDR3 amino acids: CASRPLVRSYNEQFF. As DNA, the CDR3 is TGTGCCAGCAGACCTCTAGTTAGGTCCTACAATGAGCAGTTCTTC.

This clonotype showed up just a few times. Mismatch with germline at one junction end may stem from a read error. The chain carries TRBV4-3 and TRBJ2-2, with D uncertain. This CDR3 region has 17 residues. Germline V gene data show CDR1 as LGHNA and CDR2 as YSLEER. The CDR3: CTSSPPSSGANTGELFF. CDR3 nucleotide sequence: TGCACCAGCAGCCCCCCCTCAAGTGGGGCGAACACCGGGGAGCTGTTTTTT.

Remarks on this clonotype: Since no conserved phenylalanine or tryptophan closes the CDR3, a read error is the likely cause. The chain is built from TRBV6-6 and TRBJ2-7, with D unclear. Per the germline V gene, CDR1 is MNHNY and CDR2 is SVGAGI (reference sequence). This CDR3 is built from 13 residues. V was clipped by 2 bases and J by 3 bases, with 8 bases between them. In DNA, the CDR3 is TGTGCCAGCAGTTACAAGATGGGCTACGAGCAGTACTAC. Its protein product is CASSYKMGYEQYY.

This clonotype was seen many times. The V call is TRBV6-5, the J call TRBJ2-4; no clear D. The V and J ends lost 1 base and 0 bases respectively, with 10 bases between them. Germline V CDR1 and CDR2: MNHEY, SVGAGI. This CDR3 contains 16 residues. The CDR3, as DNA: TGTGCCAGCAGTTACTGGCAGACCCTAGCCAAAAACATTCAGTACTTC. Translated: CASSYWQTLAKNIQYF.